The clone carrying this T cell receptor beta chain was recorded many times. Its specificity is unknown. TCRdb re-called the 5' RACE reads through MiXCR, storing one row per CDR3 protein. The table lists about 140,000 distinct CDR3 sequences, roughly 8% of them singletons. The data originate from a study of CD8 T cells in ankylosing spondylitis. Germline lookup yields CDR1 SGHTA and CDR2 FQGNSA. V was clipped by 4 bases and J by 6 bases, with 8 bases between them. CDR3 length: 12 residues. Study observations and caveats: Ankylosing spondylitis blood appeared to carry a characteristic TCR beta motif of roughly 8 highly homologous variants.

The TCR comes from a male donor with ankylosing spondylitis. Specimen: synovial fluid, either unsorted or a sorted T cell fraction (not recorded which). J is TRBJ2-3 and V is TRBV7-2; D might be TRBD2 (5 bases). The CDR3 DNA reads TGTGCCAGCAGCTCGGGGTGGGATACGCAGTATTTT. Encoded protein: CASSSGWDTQYF.